This T cell receptor beta chain was profiled in a study of CD8 T cells in ankylosing spondylitis. Each CDR3 protein gets one entry after TCRdb re-called the 5' RACE reads with MiXCR. The sample has 120,000 or so distinct CDR3 sequences; roughly 13% are singletons. Trimming cost V 2 bases and J 2 bases; bases outside gene matches: 13. In germline, CDR1 is MNHEY, CDR2 SVGEGT. CDR3 length: 18 residues. The sample holds a few counts of this clonotype. The clonotype originates from a female donor with ankylosing spondylitis or in good health (not recorded which). Sequencing was done on a sample of blood, either unsorted or a sorted T cell fraction (not recorded which). The V and J genes are TRBV6-2 or TRBV6-3 and TRBJ2-7; 9 bases agree with TRBD2. The CDR3 is CASSYRSEAGGDTYEQYF. CDR3 nucleotides: TGTGCCAGCAGTTACAGAAGCGAGGCGGGAGGGGATACCTACGAGCAGTACTTC.